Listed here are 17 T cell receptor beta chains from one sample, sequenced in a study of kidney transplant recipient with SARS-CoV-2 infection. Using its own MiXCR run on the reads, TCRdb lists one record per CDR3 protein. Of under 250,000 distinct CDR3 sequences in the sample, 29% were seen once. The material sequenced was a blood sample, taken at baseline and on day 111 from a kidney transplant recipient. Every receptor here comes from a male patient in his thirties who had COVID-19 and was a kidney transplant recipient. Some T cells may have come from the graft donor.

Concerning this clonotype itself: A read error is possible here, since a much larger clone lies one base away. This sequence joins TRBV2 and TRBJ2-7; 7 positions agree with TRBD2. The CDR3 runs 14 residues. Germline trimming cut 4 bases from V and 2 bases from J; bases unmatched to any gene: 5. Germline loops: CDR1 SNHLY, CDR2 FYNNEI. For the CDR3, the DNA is TGTGCCAGCAGTGTTGTGGGAGGGCCCTACGAGCAGTACTTC. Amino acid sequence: CASSVVGGPYEQYF.

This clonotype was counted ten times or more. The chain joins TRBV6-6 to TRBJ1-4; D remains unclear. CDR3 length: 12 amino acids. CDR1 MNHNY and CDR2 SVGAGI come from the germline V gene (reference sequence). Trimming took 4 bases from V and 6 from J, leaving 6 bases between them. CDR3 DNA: TGTGCCAGCAGTTCAGAGGATGAAAAACTGTTTTTT. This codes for CASSSEDEKLFF.

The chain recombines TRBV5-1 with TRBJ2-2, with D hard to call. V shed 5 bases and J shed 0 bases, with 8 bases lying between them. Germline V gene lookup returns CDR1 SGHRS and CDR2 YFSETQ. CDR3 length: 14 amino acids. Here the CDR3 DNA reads TGCGCCAGCAGGAGCAGTTCGAACACCGGGGAGCTGTTTTTT. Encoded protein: CASRSSSNTGELFF.

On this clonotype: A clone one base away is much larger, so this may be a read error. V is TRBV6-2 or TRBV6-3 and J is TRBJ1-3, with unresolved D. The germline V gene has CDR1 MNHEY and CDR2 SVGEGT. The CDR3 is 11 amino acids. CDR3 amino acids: CTSSNGNTIYF. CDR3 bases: TGTACCAGCTCTAACGGAAACACCATATATTTT.

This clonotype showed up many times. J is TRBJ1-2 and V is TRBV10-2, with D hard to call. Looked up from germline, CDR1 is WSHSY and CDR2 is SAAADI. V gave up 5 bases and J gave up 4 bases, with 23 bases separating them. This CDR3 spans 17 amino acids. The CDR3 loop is CASSPANTSRKTYGYTF. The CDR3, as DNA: TGCGCCAGCAGTCCGGCTAACACTTCTAGAAAGACCTATGGCTACACCTTC.

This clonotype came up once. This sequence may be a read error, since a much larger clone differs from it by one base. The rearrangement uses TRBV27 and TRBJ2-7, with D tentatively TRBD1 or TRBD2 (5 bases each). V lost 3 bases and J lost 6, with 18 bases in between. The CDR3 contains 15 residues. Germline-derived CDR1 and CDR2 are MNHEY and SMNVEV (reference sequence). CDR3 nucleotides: TGTGCCAGCAGTTTTAGGGTAAAGGGGACGGGCGAGCAGTACTTC. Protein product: CASSFRVKGTGEQYF.

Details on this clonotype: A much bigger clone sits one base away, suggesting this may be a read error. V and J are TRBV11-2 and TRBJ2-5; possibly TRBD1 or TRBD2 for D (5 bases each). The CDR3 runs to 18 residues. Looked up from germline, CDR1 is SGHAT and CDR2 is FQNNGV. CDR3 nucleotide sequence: TGTGTCAGCAGCTTAGTCGGGGATAAACCAGGGCAGGACGGGACCCAGTACTTC. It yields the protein CVSSLVGDKPGQDGTQYF.

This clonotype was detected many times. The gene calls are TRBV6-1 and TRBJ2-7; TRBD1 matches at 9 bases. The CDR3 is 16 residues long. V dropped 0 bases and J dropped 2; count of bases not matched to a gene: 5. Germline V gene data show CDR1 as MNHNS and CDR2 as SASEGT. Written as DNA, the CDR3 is TGTGCCAGCAGTGAAGCGCTGGGACAGGGCCCCTACGAGCAGTACTTC. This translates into CASSEALGQGPYEQYF.

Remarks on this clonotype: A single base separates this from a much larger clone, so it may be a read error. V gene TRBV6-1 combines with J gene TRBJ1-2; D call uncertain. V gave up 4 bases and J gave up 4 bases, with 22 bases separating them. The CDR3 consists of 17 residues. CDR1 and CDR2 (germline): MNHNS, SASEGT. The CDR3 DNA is TGTGCCAGCAGTGGGGTTTCAGGTGGGAGAAGGACCTATGGCTACACCTTC. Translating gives CASSGVSGGRRTYGYTF.

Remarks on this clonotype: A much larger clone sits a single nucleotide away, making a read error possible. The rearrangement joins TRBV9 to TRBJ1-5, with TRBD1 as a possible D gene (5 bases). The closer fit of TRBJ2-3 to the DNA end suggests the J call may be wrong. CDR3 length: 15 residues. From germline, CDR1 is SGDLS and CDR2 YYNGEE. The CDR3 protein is CASSVGTGRNQPQYF. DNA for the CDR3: TGTGCCAGCAGCGTAGGAACAGGCCGCAATCAGCCCCAGTATTTT.

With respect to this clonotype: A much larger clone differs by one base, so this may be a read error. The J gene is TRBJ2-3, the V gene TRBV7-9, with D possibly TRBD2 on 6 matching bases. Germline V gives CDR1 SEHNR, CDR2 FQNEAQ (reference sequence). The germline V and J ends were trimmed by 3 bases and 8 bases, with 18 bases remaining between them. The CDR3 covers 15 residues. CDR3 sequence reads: CASSFGTPGPGTQYF. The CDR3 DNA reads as TGTGCCAGCAGCTTCGGGACTCCCGGTCCGGGTACGCAGTATTTT.

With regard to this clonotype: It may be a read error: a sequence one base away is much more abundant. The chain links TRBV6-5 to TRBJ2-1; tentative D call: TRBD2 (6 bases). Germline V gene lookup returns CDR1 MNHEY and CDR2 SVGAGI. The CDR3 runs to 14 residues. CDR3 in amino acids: CAISYSGELDEQFF. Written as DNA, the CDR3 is TGTGCCATCAGTTACTCGGGGGAGTTGGATGAGCAGTTCTTC.

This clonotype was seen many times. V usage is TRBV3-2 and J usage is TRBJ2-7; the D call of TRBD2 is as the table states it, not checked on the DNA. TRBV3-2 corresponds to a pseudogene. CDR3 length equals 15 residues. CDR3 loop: CASSQTLTSGNEQYF. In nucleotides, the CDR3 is TGTGCCAGCAGCCAGACCTTAACTAGCGGGAACGAGCAGTACTTC.

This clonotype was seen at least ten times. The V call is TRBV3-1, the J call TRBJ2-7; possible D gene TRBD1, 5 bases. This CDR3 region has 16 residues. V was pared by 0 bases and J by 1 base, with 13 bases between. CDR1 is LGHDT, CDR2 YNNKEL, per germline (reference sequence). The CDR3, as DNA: TGTGCCAGCAGCCAAGATCCAGGGATAGATTCCTACGAGCAGTACTTC. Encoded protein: CASSQDPGIDSYEQYF.

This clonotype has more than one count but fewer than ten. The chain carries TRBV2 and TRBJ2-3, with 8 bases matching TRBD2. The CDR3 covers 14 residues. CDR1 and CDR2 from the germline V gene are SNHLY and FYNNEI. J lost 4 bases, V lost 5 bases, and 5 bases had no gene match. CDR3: CASSLRTSSDTQYF. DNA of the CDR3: TGTGCCAGCAGTCTGAGGACTAGCTCAGATACGCAGTATTTT.

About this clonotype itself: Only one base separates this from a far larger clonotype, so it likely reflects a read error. The CDR3, as DNA: TGTGCCAGCAGCCGTCGGGTTCCCATTTCTCTCTCTGAGACCCAGTACTTC. It encodes CASSRRVPISLSETQYF. The chain carries TRBV3-1 and TRBJ2-3; no reliable D call. TRBJ2-5 explains the end of the DNA better; the J call may be wrong. Germline V gene sequence: CDR1 LGHDT, CDR2 YNNKEL (reference sequence). The CDR3 runs to 17 residues.

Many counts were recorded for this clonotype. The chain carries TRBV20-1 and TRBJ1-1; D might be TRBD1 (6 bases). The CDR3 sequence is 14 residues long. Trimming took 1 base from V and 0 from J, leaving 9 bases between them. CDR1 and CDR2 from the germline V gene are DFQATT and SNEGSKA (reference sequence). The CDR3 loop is CSARGTVMNTEAFF. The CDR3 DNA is TGCAGTGCTAGAGGGACAGTTATGAACACTGAAGCTTTCTTT.